This T cell receptor (beta chain) was profiled in a study of cytomegalovirus exposure and HLA in healthy donors. General observations from the study: Per published accounts, TCR beta sequences correctly predicted the HLA-A and HLA-B alleles of most subjects. TCR sequences were mostly rare, though some public TCRs occurred in many donors. Cytomegalovirus association was assigned to more than 150 TCR beta chains.

V lost 1 base to trimming and J lost 5 bases, with 9 bases between them. This CDR3 contains 13 residues. CDR1 is SQVTM and CDR2 is ANQGSEA in the germline V gene. Concerning this clone itself: Its antigen is unknown.

The PCR employed 60 Vbeta primers together with 13 Jbeta primers. Assay used: immunoSEQ multiplex PCR; TCRdb lists only in-frame clones, some missing. The repertoire holds around 130,000 clones, with roughly 82% as singletons. Input material: PBMCs. The chain links TRBV29-1 to TRBJ2-1; D remains unclear. The TCR originated in a boy aged 5-17 years in good health and CMV-seronegative. Here the CDR3 DNA reads TGCAGCGTTGAAGGCGAGCCCGACAATGAGCAGTTCTTC. It translates to CSVEGEPDNEQFF.